Below, one TCR beta chain is given with its context. Its antigen remains unidentified. The CDR3 consists of 16 residues. Germline V gene sequence: CDR1 SNHLY, CDR2 FYNNEI. Trimming removed 8 bases at V and 0 bases at J, with 20 bases between. This sample was taken from a study of Graves' ophthalmopathy and Graves' hyperthyroidism. Study-wide results and caveats: Detected in blood as well were most expanded thyroid clonotypes with frequency above 0.001.

The diagnosis combined clinical symptoms, thyroxine, TRAb, thyroid ultrasound and orbital computed tomography scans. The PBMCs used were ones drawn from over 9.5 ml of fresh peripheral blood. Scientists amplified the TCR beta CDR3 regions from RNA transcripts. HTBI primers served in a first-round RT-PCR, which a second-round multiplex PCR followed. One entry per CDR3 protein results from TCRdb running MiXCR on the multiplex PCR reads. Of over 14,000 distinct CDR3 sequences listed, around 50% are singletons. Sequencing input: peripheral blood. The genes are TRBV2 and TRBJ2-7; D may be TRBD2 (7 bases). The TCR was taken from a woman aged 25 to 39 with Graves' ophthalmopathy. The CDR3 protein is CASGSRGTLSSYEQYF. The CDR3 region has the DNA TGTGCCAGCGGGTCGCGGGGGACACTCAGCTCCTACGAGCAGTACTTC.